This T cell receptor (beta chain) was sequenced in a study of T cell responses to AZD1222 COVID-19 vaccine. Study-level points and caveats: Among those given AZD1222, only six or seven were seropositive at baseline. Repertoires were obtained only post-peak T cell response.

V lost 7 bases and J lost 1, with 11 bases in between. From germline, CDR1 is SNHLY and CDR2 FYNNEI. The CDR3 covers 14 residues. Here immunoSEQ multiplex PCR was the method, and the copy in TCRdb shows in-frame clones only, minus some. The sample has about 150,000 clones, roughly 88% seen once. This clone was observed a handful of times. Its specificity is not known. The sample was peripheral blood, taken on day 0 of AZD1222 vaccination. This chain links TRBV2 with TRBJ1-5; D not certain. The source of this sequence is an adult in good health. The DNA of the CDR3 is TGTGCCAGCACCTGGGCTCAAAGCAATCAGCCCCAGCATTTT. Its protein is CASTWAQSNQPQHF. Using reference TRBV2 and TRBJ1-5 for the parts outside the CDR3, the full variable domain is EPEVTQTPSHQVTQMGQEVILRCVPISNHLYFYWYRQILGQKVEFLVSFYNNEISEKSEIFDDQFSVERPDGSNFTLKIRSTKLEDSAMYFCASTWAQSNQPQHFGDGTRLSIL.